A selection of T cell receptor beta chains follows, all from one sample in a study of T cells in Graves' hyperthyroidism and ophthalmopathy. One entry per CDR3 protein, called by TCRdb with MiXCR from the multiplex PCR reads. The sample contains some 570,000 distinct CDR3 sequences, more than 13% of which appear only once. Sequencing was carried out using blood. The receptors here all came from a woman aged 18-29 years with Graves' ophthalmopathy. CDR3s include the opening cysteine and the closing phenylalanine or tryptophan. A D gene is named only where the DNA matches it firmly. A clone size is listed for some rows: how often the clone was seen (once, few, many), or a class if it is expanded.

v_call: TRBV2
clone_size: many
j_call: TRBJ2-5
d_call: TRBD1
cdr3_aa: CASTKTGGETQYF
cdr3_nt: TGTGCCAGCACGAAAACAGGGGGGGAGACCCAGTACTTC

v_call: TRBV7-9
clone_size: .
j_call: TRBJ1-5
d_call: TRBD1
cdr3_aa: CASSGQGYGNQPQHF
cdr3_nt: TGTGCCAGCAGCGGACAGGGGTACGGCAATCAGCCCCAGCATTTT

v_call: TRBV12-3/TRBV12-4
clone_size: few
j_call: TRBJ1-5
d_call: .
cdr3_aa: CASSFWGPHNQPQHF
cdr3_nt: TGTGCCAGCAGTTTCTGGGGTCCCCACAATCAGCCCCAGCATTTT

v_call: TRBV12-3/TRBV12-4
clone_size: .
j_call: TRBJ1-6
d_call: .
cdr3_aa: CASSLARGATGSPLHF
cdr3_nt: TGTGCCAGCAGTTTAGCGCGGGGGGCCACGGGTTCACCCCTCCACTTT

v_call: TRBV6-2/TRBV6-3
clone_size: many
j_call: TRBJ1-1
d_call: .
cdr3_aa: CASSYLDRRVAAFF
cdr3_nt: TGTGCCAGCAGTTACCTAGACAGGCGTGTGGCGGCTTTCTTT

v_call: TRBV2
clone_size: many
j_call: TRBJ2-5
d_call: .
cdr3_aa: CASISQQGRETQYF
cdr3_nt: TGTGCCAGCATCAGCCAGCAGGGCCGGGAGACCCAGTACTTC

v_call: TRBV6-6
clone_size: many
j_call: TRBJ2-5
d_call: .
cdr3_aa: CASSYLAGQGTQYF
cdr3_nt: TGTGCCAGCAGTTACCTGGCAGGCCAAGGGACCCAGTACTTC

v_call: TRBV7-3
clone_size: few
j_call: TRBJ1-1
d_call: .
cdr3_aa: CASSLRTVISTEAFF
cdr3_nt: TGTGCCAGCAGCCTTCGGACAGTCATCAGTACTGAAGCTTTCTTT

v_call: TRBV10-3
clone_size: many
j_call: TRBJ1-1
d_call: .
cdr3_aa: CAIRGQENTEAFF
cdr3_nt: TGTGCCATCAGGGGGCAAGAGAACACTGAAGCTTTCTTT

v_call: TRBV24-1
clone_size: many
j_call: TRBJ1-1
d_call: .
cdr3_aa: CATSDSPLSGAVTEAFF
cdr3_nt: TGTGCCACCAGTGATTCTCCTTTGAGTGGGGCTGTTACTGAAGCTTTCTTT

v_call: TRBV30
clone_size: .
j_call: TRBJ2-6
d_call: .
cdr3_aa: CAWSVPTGRSGANVLTF
cdr3_nt: TGTGCCTGGAGTGTACCGACGGGGAGGTCTGGGGCCAACGTCCTGACTTTC

v_call: TRBV6-1
clone_size: few
j_call: TRBJ2-7
d_call: .
cdr3_aa: CATLRPLLDRRDEQYF
cdr3_nt: TGTGCCACCCTCCGGCCCTTATTGGATCGGAGGGACGAGCAGTACTTC

v_call: TRBV30
clone_size: many
j_call: TRBJ2-1
d_call: .
cdr3_aa: CAWSLGGHSYNEQFF
cdr3_nt: TGTGCCTGGAGTCTGGGGGGGCACTCCTACAATGAGCAGTTCTTC

v_call: TRBV18
clone_size: many
j_call: TRBJ1-1
d_call: .
cdr3_aa: CASSPNDRPITFF
cdr3_nt: TGTGCCAGCTCACCGAATGACAGGCCCATAACTTTCTTT

v_call: TRBV20-1
clone_size: few
j_call: TRBJ1-4
d_call: TRBD1
cdr3_aa: CSAREFRSTGGPGEKLFF
cdr3_nt: TGCAGTGCTAGAGAATTCCGATCCACAGGGGGCCCGGGTGAAAAACTGTTTTTT

v_call: TRBV4-3
clone_size: .
j_call: TRBJ2-1
d_call: TRBD2
cdr3_aa: CASSQDRVLAGDNEQFF
cdr3_nt: TGCGCCAGCAGCCAAGATCGAGTCCTAGCGGGAGACAATGAGCAGTTCTTC

v_call: TRBV7-9
clone_size: few
j_call: TRBJ1-1
d_call: .
cdr3_aa: CASSSIFGDTEAFF
cdr3_nt: TGTGCCAGCAGCTCGATCTTTGGGGACACTGAAGCTTTCTTT

v_call: TRBV7-9
clone_size: many
j_call: TRBJ2-7
d_call: TRBD2
cdr3_aa: CASSASGRLYEQYF
cdr3_nt: TGTGCCAGCAGTGCTAGCGGGAGGCTTTACGAGCAGTACTTC

v_call: TRBV5-1
clone_size: many
j_call: TRBJ2-1
d_call: TRBD2
cdr3_aa: CASSRLASYNEQFF
cdr3_nt: TGCGCCAGCAGCCGACTAGCCTCCTACAATGAGCAGTTCTTC

v_call: TRBV19
clone_size: many
j_call: TRBJ2-3
d_call: .
cdr3_aa: CASSIELVDMDTQYF
cdr3_nt: TGTGCCAGTAGTATAGAGCTCGTGGACATGGATACGCAGTATTTT

v_call: TRBV12-5
clone_size: few
j_call: TRBJ2-5
d_call: .
cdr3_aa: CASAPGLRAKETQYF
cdr3_nt: TGTGCTTCCGCCCCTGGACTAAGGGCCAAAGAGACCCAGTACTTC

v_call: TRBV6-1
clone_size: many
j_call: TRBJ1-5
d_call: TRBD1
cdr3_aa: CASRNRGVGQPQHF
cdr3_nt: TGTGCCAGCAGGAACAGGGGGGTTGGGCAGCCCCAGCATTTT

v_call: TRBV6-1
clone_size: .
j_call: TRBJ1-1
d_call: .
cdr3_aa: CASRTLGAGAFF
cdr3_nt: TGTGCCAGCAGGACGTTGGGGGCCGGGGCTTTCTTT

v_call: TRBV27
clone_size: many
j_call: TRBJ2-7
d_call: TRBD1
cdr3_aa: CASSFGQGRNEQYF
cdr3_nt: TGTGCCAGCAGTTTTGGACAGGGGAGGAACGAGCAGTACTTC

v_call: TRBV14
clone_size: .
j_call: TRBJ1-3
d_call: .
cdr3_aa: CASSQIQGISSGNTIYF
cdr3_nt: TGTGCCAGCAGCCAAATACAGGGTATAAGCTCTGGAAACACCATATATTTT

v_call: TRBV7-2
clone_size: .
j_call: TRBJ1-4
d_call: .
cdr3_aa: CASTKDVANEKLFF
cdr3_nt: TGTGCCAGCACTAAAGATGTTGCTAATGAAAAACTGTTTTTT

v_call: TRBV19
clone_size: .
j_call: TRBJ2-3
d_call: .
cdr3_aa: CASGSTQYF
cdr3_nt: TGTGCCAGTGGGTCTACGCAGTATTTT

v_call: TRBV5-1
clone_size: few
j_call: TRBJ2-5
d_call: .
cdr3_aa: CASSLEYTGGGEETQYF
cdr3_nt: TGCGCCAGCAGCTTGGAGTACACAGGAGGAGGGGAAGAGACCCAGTACTTC

v_call: TRBV4-1
clone_size: .
j_call: TRBJ2-7
d_call: TRBD2
cdr3_aa: CASSHPGLAGPYEQYF
cdr3_nt: TGCGCCAGCAGCCATCCCGGACTAGCGGGACCCTACGAGCAGTACTTC

v_call: TRBV27
clone_size: few
j_call: TRBJ1-2
d_call: .
cdr3_aa: CASTPTRLTGYYGYTF
cdr3_nt: TGTGCCAGCACTCCTACCCGGTTGACGGGATACTATGGCTACACCTTC

v_call: TRBV12-3/TRBV12-4
clone_size: many
j_call: TRBJ2-1
d_call: .
cdr3_aa: CASDPMRDEQFF
cdr3_nt: TGTGCCAGCGACCCTATGAGGGATGAGCAGTTCTTC

v_call: TRBV6-1
clone_size: few
j_call: TRBJ1-5
d_call: .
cdr3_aa: CASSYDGEQPQHF
cdr3_nt: TGTGCCAGCAGCTATGACGGGGAGCAGCCCCAGCATTTT

v_call: TRBV9
clone_size: few
j_call: TRBJ2-3
d_call: .
cdr3_aa: CASSDYAIYTDTQYF
cdr3_nt: TGTGCCAGCAGCGATTATGCTATCTACACAGATACGCAGTATTTT

v_call: TRBV11-2
clone_size: many
j_call: TRBJ1-1
d_call: TRBD1
cdr3_aa: CASSLGKIFGTGRAEAFF
cdr3_nt: TGTGCCAGCAGCTTAGGTAAAATATTTGGGACAGGGAGGGCTGAAGCTTTCTTT

v_call: TRBV7-3
clone_size: many
j_call: TRBJ2-5
d_call: TRBD2
cdr3_aa: CASSLGASGRLETQYF
cdr3_nt: TGTGCCAGCAGCTTAGGAGCTAGCGGGAGGCTAGAGACCCAGTACTTC